Each of the 6 T cell receptor beta chains below was sequenced from the same sample in a study of blood T cell repertoires in COVID-19. Method: immunoSEQ multiplex PCR; TCRdb's copy keeps in-frame clones and lacks some. The table lists over 250,000 clones, 83% of them singletons, with 7.5% to 10% in the top ten. What was sequenced was peripheral blood. The receptors come from a woman in her forties or fifties who had recovered from COVID-19.

The chain carries TRBV6-1 and TRBJ2-7; D is possibly TRBD1 (6 bases). This CDR3 region has 20 residues. V gave up 0 bases and J gave up 0 bases, with 24 bases separating them. The germline V gene has CDR1 MNHNS and CDR2 SASEGT. The DNA of the CDR3 is TGTGCCAGCAGTGAAGCTTTCTTCGCCCGAAGGGCGGACAGCTCCTACGAGCAGTACTTC. It yields the protein CASSEAFFARRADSSYEQYF.

V is TRBV27 and J is TRBJ2-3; 12 positions agree with TRBD2. Germline lookup yields CDR1 MNHEY and CDR2 SMNVEV (reference sequence). V dropped 6 bases and J dropped 4; count of bases not matched to a gene: 5. The CDR3 is 15 amino acids. The CDR3 DNA reads TGTGCCAGCAGCCCGACTAGCGGGAGACCAGATACGCAGTATTTT. Its protein is CASSPTSGRPDTQYF.

This clone was seen more than once but under ten times. V gene TRBV9 combines with J gene TRBJ2-5; 13 positions agree with TRBD2. CDR1 and CDR2 from the germline V gene are SGDLS and YYNGEE. Trimming at V came to 4 bases and at J to 1 base, leaving 10 bases not matched to a gene. This CDR3 comprises 18 residues. CDR3: CASSLGTSGVVSQETQYF. CDR3 sequence (DNA): TGTGCCAGCAGCCTCGGGACTAGCGGGGTGGTGAGCCAAGAGACCCAGTACTTC.

The DNA of the CDR3 is TGCGCCAGCAGCTTGGCTGCGGGAAATACCTACGAGCAGTACTTC. It is translated as CASSLAAGNTYEQYF. This rearrangement joins TRBV5-1 to TRBJ2-7; TRBD2 is a possible D gene (6 bases). This CDR3 spans 15 amino acids. CDR1 SGHRS and CDR2 YFSETQ come from the germline V gene. Trimming cost V 0 bases and J 2 bases, with 12 bases left between them.

The rearrangement links TRBV5-8 to TRBJ2-3, with 8 bases that match TRBD2. The V segment lost 4 bases and the J segment 5 bases; nucleotides outside the gene matches: 6. Germline-derived CDR1 and CDR2 are SGHTS and YDEGEE. This CDR3 region has 14 residues. This CDR3 is CASSIGGALDTQYF. The CDR3 DNA reads as TGTGCCAGCAGCATCGGGGGGGCCCTAGATACGCAGTATTTT.

This clone was counted a few times. The CDR3 reads CASSLKGGLGTEAFF. CDR3 DNA: TGCGCCAGCAGCTTAAAAGGGGGCTTGGGCACTGAAGCTTTCTTT. This chain links TRBV5-1 with TRBJ1-1; 7 bases match TRBD1. Germline V CDR1 and CDR2: SGHRS, YFSETQ. The trim removed 2 bases at V and 4 bases at J, leaving 8 bases unmatched. This CDR3 has 15 amino acids.